The entry below gives a single T cell receptor beta chain sequence along with its context. These data are taken from a study of cytomegalovirus exposure and HLA in healthy donors. The PCR contained 60 Vbeta and 13 Jbeta primers. Method: immunoSEQ multiplex PCR; TCRdb's copy keeps in-frame clones and lacks some. The sample data list around 210,000 clones. The sequenced sample was PBMCs. The sequence was collected from a girl between 2 and 10 years old in good health and CMV-seropositive.

The CDR3 here is CSVDYSGGELFF. CDR3 coding DNA: TGCAGCGTGGACTATTCGGGCGGGGAGCTGTTTTTT. The V call is TRBV29-1, the J call TRBJ2-2; D might be TRBD2 (6 bases). The CDR3 loop spans 12 amino acids. Germline CDR1 is SQVTM and CDR2 is ANQGSEA. Trimming left V 6 bases short and J 7 bases short, with 12 bases between.